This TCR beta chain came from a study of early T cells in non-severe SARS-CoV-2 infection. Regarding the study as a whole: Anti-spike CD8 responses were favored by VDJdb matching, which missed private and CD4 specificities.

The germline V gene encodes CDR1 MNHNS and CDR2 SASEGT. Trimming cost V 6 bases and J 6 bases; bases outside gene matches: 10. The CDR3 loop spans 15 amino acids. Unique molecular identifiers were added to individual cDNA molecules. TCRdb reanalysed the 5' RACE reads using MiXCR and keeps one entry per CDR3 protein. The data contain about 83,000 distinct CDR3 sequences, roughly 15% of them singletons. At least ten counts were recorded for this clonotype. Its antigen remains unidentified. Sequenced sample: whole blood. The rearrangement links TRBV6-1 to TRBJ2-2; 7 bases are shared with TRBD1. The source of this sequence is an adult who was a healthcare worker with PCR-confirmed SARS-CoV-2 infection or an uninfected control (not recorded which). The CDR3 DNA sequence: TGTGCCAGCAGGGAGACAGGGTCTAGGGCCGGGGAGCTGTTTTTT. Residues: CASRETGSRAGELFF.